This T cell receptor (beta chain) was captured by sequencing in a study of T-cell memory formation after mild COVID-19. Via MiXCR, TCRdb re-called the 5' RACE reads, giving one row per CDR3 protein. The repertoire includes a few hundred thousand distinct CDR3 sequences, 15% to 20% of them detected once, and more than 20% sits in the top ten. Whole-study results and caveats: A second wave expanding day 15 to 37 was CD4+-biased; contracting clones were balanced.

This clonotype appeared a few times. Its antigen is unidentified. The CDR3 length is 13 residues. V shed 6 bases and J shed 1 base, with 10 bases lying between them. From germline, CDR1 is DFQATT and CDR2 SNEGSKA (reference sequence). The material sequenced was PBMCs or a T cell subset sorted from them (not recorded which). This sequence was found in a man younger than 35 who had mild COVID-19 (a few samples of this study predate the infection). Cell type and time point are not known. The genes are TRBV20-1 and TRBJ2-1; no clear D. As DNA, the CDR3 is TGCAGTGCGAGGACGGATTCCTACAATGAGCAGTTCTTC. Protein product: CSARTDSYNEQFF.